The present T cell receptor (beta chain) was sequenced within a study of blood T cell repertoires in COVID-19. As for the study in general: Collection of acute and convalescent COVID-19 samples took place in the United States, Italy and Spain. From T cells, B-cell-depleted T cells, or PBMCs came the material, which was cDNA or gDNA.

Germline V gene sequence: CDR1 LNHDA, CDR2 SQIVND (reference sequence). CDR3 length: 13 residues. V lost 10 bases and J lost 7; bases outside the gene matches: 9. Original processing notes: Amplification of reference gene primers was used by the study to estimate nucleated cell counts. Method: immunoSEQ multiplex PCR; TCRdb's copy keeps in-frame clones and lacks some. The DNA was the basis for D and trimming; V, J and clone size are from that table. The profile shows 130,000 to 150,000 clones, about 83% of them singletons. The chain links TRBV19 to TRBJ1-4; 7 nucleotides match TRBD1. This receptor was identified in a woman in her 50s who had been exposed to COVID-19. The sequencing input was PBMCs or T cells enriched from blood (not recorded which). The CDR3 DNA sequence: TGTGCCACCCGGGGACAGCAAATTGAAAAACTGTTTTTT. It translates to CATRGQQIEKLFF.